This record looks at one T cell receptor beta chain sequence and its context. Its antigen has not been determined. The input lacks base qualities; no much larger clone sits a single base away. Trimming removed 2 bases from V and 5 bases from J, leaving 9 bases between the germline ends. Reading from cysteine to phenylalanine, the CDR3 counts 13 amino acids. CDR3 DNA is the only sequence kept; it has 39 bases, read in frame from the first base. CDR1 MNHEY and CDR2 SVGAGI were looked up in the germline V gene. The sample is drawn from a study of blood T cell repertoires in COVID-19 (dated by TCRdb to 2018 to 2021). At the level of the whole study: The collaborator samples originated in the United States, Italy and Spain and spanned the acute and convalescent phases of COVID-19. Where HLA class I and class II types were available, the types were taken from metadata supplied by the sample provider, not from assay-based typing. Nearly every sample came with metadata listing a de-identified subject ID, COVID-19 status, age in years and sex. The material from the prospective study consisted of cDNA or gDNA derived from T cells, B-cell-depleted T cells, or PBMCs. Samples came from the ongoing ImmuneRACE study (first 160 participants) plus 1,254 subjects from 6 global collaborators. The dataset comprised deeply sampled blood TCRbeta repertoires from subjects exposed to, actively infected with, or recovered from COVID-19. The repertoires were released in a freely available public database meant as a resource for research on the immune response to SARS-CoV-2.

General study outcomes and caveats: The quantity of clinical and demographic metadata differed by source and by participant and was supplied without curation.

Collaborating institutions collected whole blood in K2EDTA tubes following their own protocols. Collaborator samples were shipped for TCRbeta analysis as frozen whole blood, isolated PBMCs, or DNA extracted from either sample type. TCRbeta CDR3 regions were amplified from genomic DNA using the immunoSEQ Assay, a bias-controlled multiplex PCR. In the original analysis: The number of nucleated cells in each sample was estimated from the amplification of reference gene primers within the assay. To quantify the absolute abundance of each unique TCRbeta CDR3 rearrangement, sequence reads were collapsed and filtered. For each sample, productive Simpson clonality was calculated as the square root of Simpson's diversity index over productive rearrangements. The clones in this table, taken by TCRdb from immuneACCESS, are in-frame only. Not every clone is retained; where verified, under half of the shortfall comes from an unresolved V gene, and the cause of the rest is unknown. V and J calls and clone size are copied from that table; D and trimming were computed from the DNA. This sample is represented by 180,000 or so clones; about 88% of them were singletons. Of the sample, 2.5% to 3.5% is held by the ten largest clones.

The source of this sequence is a woman in her 30s with active or convalescent COVID-19. The specimen was peripheral blood. The chain links TRBV6-5 with TRBJ1-2; no D gene can be assigned with confidence. The CDR3 region: CASSYAGEYGYTF. The DNA sequence is given as TGTGCCAGCAGTTACGCTGGGGAGTATGGCTACACCTTC.